The 3 T cell receptor beta chains below come from one sample, sequenced in a study of blood T cell repertoires in COVID-19. Produced via immunoSEQ multiplex PCR; TCRdb's table is partial and in-frame only. The sample shows fewer than 150,000 clones, roughly 90% of them seen only once. The sequencing input was peripheral blood. These TCRs come from a man between 50 and 59 years old with active or convalescent COVID-19.

This clone was recorded once. The J gene is TRBJ2-7, the V gene TRBV29-1; TRBD1 matches at 10 bases. The CDR3 loop spans 13 amino acids. The junction had 8 bases not matched to a gene; V was cut back by 7 bases and J by 5 bases. Germline V gene lookup returns CDR1 SQVTM and CDR2 ANQGSEA. CDR3 protein: CSASGTGVDEQYF. Written as DNA, the CDR3 is TGCAGCGCATCCGGGACAGGGGTCGACGAGCAGTACTTC.

The genes are TRBV6-2 or TRBV6-3 and TRBJ2-1; 8 bases match TRBD2. V shed 2 bases and J 5 bases; nucleotides not matched to a gene: 5. In germline, CDR1 is MNHEY, CDR2 SVGEGT. There are 15 residues in the CDR3. In nucleotides, the CDR3 is TGTGCCAGCAGTTACCGTAGCGGGGATCACAATGAGCAGTTCTTC. It yields the protein CASSYRSGDHNEQFF.

V usage is TRBV18 and J usage is TRBJ2-7; TRBD2 matches 8 bases. This CDR3 spans 14 amino acids. Trimming cost V 3 bases and J 5 bases; bases outside gene matches: 6. The germline gives CDR1 KGHSH, CDR2 LQKENI. The CDR3 region has the DNA TGTGCCAGCTCACCCTCAGCGGGAGTCAACGAGCAGTACTTC. This codes for CASSPSAGVNEQYF.